The rows below give T cell receptor beta chains drawn from one sample of a study of blood T cell repertoires in COVID-19. Produced via immunoSEQ multiplex PCR; TCRdb's table is partial and in-frame only. This table holds roughly 260,000 clones, about nine tenths found once. Sequenced input: peripheral blood. These receptor sequences come from a person under 35 with COVID-19, enrolled during active disease. Both conserved end residues are trimmed from each CDR3. Rows give clone size only sometimes, using once, few, many, or a class for an expanded clone.

J: TRBJ1-5; size: -; V: TRBV30; CDR3: AWSPNFQEPQH
J: TRBJ1-1; size: -; V: TRBV6-5; CDR3: ASTSAQGTEAF
J: TRBJ2-7; size: -; V: TRBV10-2; CDR3: ASRDRVRYEQY
J: TRBJ2-3; size: -; V: TRBV2; CDR3: ASRRWTSGRDTDTQY
J: TRBJ2-1; size: -; V: TRBV27; CDR3: ASGLELAGGFYEQF
J: TRBJ1-6; size: few; V: TRBV7-9; CDR3: ASSSGFNSPLH
J: TRBJ2-7; size: -; V: TRBV30; CDR3: AWSAQGFSYEQY
J: TRBJ2-7; size: -; V: TRBV12-1; CDR3: ASSFAPGDEQY
J: TRBJ2-7; size: -; V: TRBV4-2; CDR3: ASSQAALAGEYEQY
J: TRBJ2-3; size: once; V: TRBV21-1; CDR3: ASSKMSWGGRPDTQY
J: TRBJ2-2; size: -; V: TRBV5-1; CDR3: ASSLGTENTGELF
J: TRBJ2-2; size: -; V: TRBV7-2; CDR3: ASTETGVGTGELF
J: TRBJ2-1; size: -; V: TRBV6-5; CDR3: ASHRAENEQF
J: TRBJ2-7; size: -; V: TRBV19; CDR3: ASSFRLAGDYEQY
J: TRBJ2-7; size: -; V: TRBV14; CDR3: ASSQGWAGFYEQY
J: TRBJ2-7; size: -; V: TRBV10-2; CDR3: ASIQELAGGYEQY
J: TRBJ2-5; size: -; V: TRBV5-4; CDR3: ASSLTSGSQETQY
J: TRBJ2-3; size: -; V: TRBV6-2/TRBV6-3; CDR3: ASSYGASGTFNKFADTQY
J: TRBJ2-7; size: -; V: TRBV7-2; CDR3: ASSLRRDSSYEQY
J: TRBJ2-1; size: -; V: TRBV6-5; CDR3: AIGGQGSYNEQF
J: TRBJ1-2; size: -; V: TRBV5-5; CDR3: ASSFGDNYGYT
J: TRBJ1-1; size: -; V: TRBV6-2/TRBV6-3; CDR3: ASSYSRGNTEAF
J: TRBJ2-2; size: -; V: TRBV6-5; CDR3: ASSYTTTGTGELF
J: TRBJ2-7; size: -; V: TRBV27; CDR3: ASSHSSGTYEQY
J: TRBJ2-5; size: -; V: TRBV6-2/TRBV6-3; CDR3: ASSHTGTVGETQY
J: TRBJ2-1; size: -; V: TRBV7-2; CDR3: ASSLESGNDNEQF
J: TRBJ2-5; size: -; V: TRBV24-1; CDR3: ATSGQGDPETQY
J: TRBJ1-1; size: -; V: TRBV20-1; CDR3: SALQVTEAF
J: TRBJ2-5; size: -; V: TRBV7-9; CDR3: ASDGGETQY
J: TRBJ1-2; size: medium-sized; V: TRBV7-9; CDR3: ASSLAGLEGYT
J: TRBJ2-5; size: once; V: TRBV11-2; CDR3: ASSSLGETQY
J: TRBJ2-1; size: many; V: TRBV6-1; CDR3: ASSEQASGHNEQF
J: TRBJ2-3; size: once; V: TRBV4-1; CDR3: ASSQQWEAGGPGTQY
J: TRBJ1-2; size: -; V: TRBV6-5; CDR3: ASSYSTVNYGYT
J: TRBJ2-7; size: -; V: TRBV9; CDR3: ASSPRIGGEREQY
J: TRBJ2-3; size: -; V: TRBV7-2; CDR3: ASSLGLAGADTQY
J: TRBJ2-7; size: -; V: TRBV5-1; CDR3: ASSPSGTESEQY
J: TRBJ2-1; size: -; V: TRBV11-2; CDR3: ASSLIGAWNNEQF
J: TRBJ2-1; size: once; V: TRBV6-5; CDR3: ASSYSGSGAYNEQF
J: TRBJ2-2; size: -; V: TRBV6-9; CDR3: ASSYTPGTTLTLSMGELF
J: TRBJ2-5; size: -; V: TRBV5-1; CDR3: ASSGVGGEGETQY
J: TRBJ1-2; size: -; V: TRBV2; CDR3: ASSADSGYT
J: TRBJ1-2; size: -; V: TRBV30; CDR3: AWSLFTGTKGYT
J: TRBJ1-2; size: -; V: TRBV19; CDR3: ASSFAGTFYGYT
J: TRBJ2-6; size: -; V: TRBV27; CDR3: ASSPIPDRGAGGANVLT
J: TRBJ2-7; size: -; V: TRBV18; CDR3: ASSPQGQGYSYEQY
J: TRBJ1-5; size: -; V: TRBV6-5; CDR3: ASSYSTPRGNQPQH
J: TRBJ2-1; size: -; V: TRBV29-1; CDR3: SVEEGEEHNEQF
J: TRBJ1-2; size: -; V: TRBV30; CDR3: AWSVQGTIGYT
J: TRBJ1-5; size: -; V: TRBV3-1/TRBV3-2; CDR3: ASSQQGGDQPQH
J: TRBJ1-1; size: -; V: TRBV5-1; CDR3: ASSLRSGGDEAF
J: TRBJ2-1; size: -; V: TRBV4-1; CDR3: ASSQRTSGYSYNEQF
J: TRBJ2-1; size: -; V: TRBV6-4; CDR3: ASSLLAGADEQF
J: TRBJ1-2; size: -; V: TRBV7-9; CDR3: ASSPTANYGYT